This T cell receptor (beta chain) was sequenced for a study of molecular identifiers for immune sequencing clone quantification. Each CDR3 protein is one row after TCRdb ran MiXCR on the PCR reads. The sample shows over 50,000 distinct CDR3 sequences, 36% of them seen only once. This clonotype occurred a few times. Trimming pared 7 bases from V and 0 bases from J, leaving 9 bases between. The CDR3 sequence is 14 residues long. CDR1 LNHDA and CDR2 SQIVND come from the germline V gene (reference sequence). The TCR was taken from a human donor in good health. Some libraries in this study had Jurkat cell RNA spiked in. The chain is built from TRBV19 and TRBJ1-4; the D is unclear. The specimen sequenced was naive CD8+ T cells from blood, with Jurkat cell RNA spiked in. Subset reported: FACS-sorted CD8+CD4-CCR7+CD45RA+ naive T cells. CDR3 sequence (DNA): TGTGCCAGTACCCCCAGCGCAACTAATGAAAAACTGTTTTTT. This translates into CASTPSATNEKLFF.